Below are 21 T cell receptor beta chains sequenced from a single sample in a study of T cell responses to AZD1222 COVID-19 vaccine. Sequencing used immunoSEQ multiplex PCR; TCRdb keeps in-frame clones, though not all of them. The repertoire includes some 150,000 clones, 75% to 90% of them detected once, and approximately 7% sits in the top ten. The source material was peripheral blood, sampled after recovery from COVID-19. These receptor sequences come from an adult who had recovered from COVID-19.

The rearrangement links TRBV3-1 (or the pseudogene TRBV3-2) to TRBJ2-7; D ambiguous. This CDR3 has 12 amino acids. Germline loops: CDR1 LGHDT, CDR2 YNNKEL (reference sequence). Trimming pared 3 bases from V and 6 bases from J, leaving 9 bases between. CDR3 protein: CASSQPLGEQYF. The DNA for the CDR3 is TGTGCCAGCAGCCAGCCCTTAGGCGAGCAGTACTTC.

This clone was seen once. This chain joins TRBV5-6 and TRBJ1-5, with D maybe TRBD1 (5 bases). This CDR3 is built from 14 residues. Germline V gene lookup returns CDR1 SGHDT and CDR2 YYEEEE. V lost 3 bases and J lost 4, with 11 bases in between. CDR3 residues: CASSSRGFNQPQHF. The CDR3 coding sequence is TGTGCCAGCAGCTCCCGGGGCTTTAATCAGCCCCAGCATTTT.

V is TRBV6-5 and J is TRBJ2-3; TRBD2 is a possible D gene (5 bases). The CDR3 length is 14 residues. The germline gives CDR1 MNHEY, CDR2 SVGAGI. The germline V and J ends were trimmed by 4 bases and 2 bases, with 10 bases remaining between them. CDR3 amino acids: CASSSGLNTDTQYF. In DNA, the CDR3 is TGTGCCAGCAGTTCCGGACTGAACACAGATACGCAGTATTTT.

The genes are TRBV6-5 and TRBJ1-2; the D gene is possibly TRBD1 (6 bases). Trimming took off 0 bases at V and 6 bases at J, with 14 bases between the two ends. Germline-derived CDR1 and CDR2 are MNHEY and SVGAGI. The CDR3 sequence is 15 residues long. The CDR3 loop is CASSYSRGTGNGYTF. CDR3 sequence (DNA): TGTGCCAGCAGTTACTCCAGGGGAACTGGTAATGGCTACACCTTC.

The V gene is TRBV15, the J gene TRBJ2-7; D may match TRBD1 or TRBD2 (5 bases each). The CDR3 loop spans 16 amino acids. Germline V gene lookup returns CDR1 LNHNV and CDR2 YYDKDF (reference sequence). The V and J ends lost 0 bases and 2 bases respectively, with 14 bases between them. The CDR3 DNA sequence: TGTGCCACCAGCAGAGAGTTGAGGGGTAGAGCCTACGAGCAGTACTTC. Protein product: CATSRELRGRAYEQYF.

The V gene is TRBV5-1, the J gene TRBJ2-1; 8 nucleotides align to TRBD2. Trimming cost V 1 base and J 5 bases; bases outside gene matches: 5. There are 15 residues in the CDR3. Germline V gene sequence: CDR1 SGHRS, CDR2 YFSETQ. This CDR3 reads CASSLYSGTHNEQFF. CDR3 bases: TGCGCCAGCAGCTTGTATAGCGGGACCCACAATGAGCAGTTCTTC.

This clone was detected only once. The gene calls are TRBV9 and TRBJ2-2; D tentatively reads TRBD1 or TRBD2 (6 bases each). From germline, CDR1 is SGDLS and CDR2 YYNGEE. Trimming removed 4 bases at V and 4 bases at J, with 17 bases between. The length of the CDR3 is 16 residues. DNA for the CDR3: TGTGCCAGCAGCACCCGAAGGGGGGCAGGCACCGGGGAGCTGTTTTTT. It codes for CASSTRRGAGTGELFF.

The gene calls are TRBV5-1 and TRBJ1-1; TRBD1 aligns across 8 bases. From germline, CDR1 is SGHRS and CDR2 YFSETQ. Trimming took 1 base from V and 4 from J; bases not matched to a gene: 9. This CDR3 contains 16 residues. CDR3 in amino acids: CASSLTGQGVFTEAFF. CDR3 sequence (DNA): TGCGCCAGCAGCTTGACAGGACAGGGAGTCTTCACTGAAGCTTTCTTT.

The CDR3 protein is CSVQEGTAGELFF. As DNA, the CDR3 is TGCAGCGTTCAGGAGGGCACGGCCGGGGAGCTGTTTTTT. V and J are TRBV29-1 and TRBJ2-2; D may be TRBD2 (6 bases). Deletions cut 5 bases from V and 6 bases from J, with 13 bases between. The CDR3 runs 13 residues. The germline gives CDR1 SQVTM, CDR2 ANQGSEA.

The chain links TRBV14 to TRBJ2-7; 8 nucleotides line up with TRBD1. Unmatched junction bases numbered 4, after V lost 1 base and J lost 2 bases. This CDR3 region has 15 residues. CDR1 SGHDN and CDR2 FVKESK come from the germline V gene. The CDR3, as DNA: TGTGCCAGCAGCCAAGCAGGGACAGGCCCCTACGAGCAGTACTTC. As protein: CASSQAGTGPYEQYF.

This clone was found a few times. The J gene is TRBJ2-7, the V gene TRBV7-3; TRBD2 matches 12 bases. Per germline, CDR1 SGHTA and CDR2 FQGTGA. The CDR3 length is 23 residues. V lost 1 base, J lost 4 bases, and 26 bases stayed unmatched. In DNA, the CDR3 is TGTGCCAGCAGCTTAAAGCTGTGGCTAGCGGGAGGGCCCAACACATTCCCAGTGTACGAGCAGTACTTC. Translation: CASSLKLWLAGGPNTFPVYEQYF.

The gene calls are TRBV18 and TRBJ1-2; TRBD1 aligns across 7 bases. The CDR3 spans 16 residues. V was pared by 1 base and J by 2 bases, with 7 bases of the junction left unmatched. Germline CDR1 KGHSH, CDR2 LQKENI. The CDR3 protein is CASSPLEAGGNYGYTF. The CDR3 DNA reads TGTGCCAGCTCACCACTCGAAGCAGGGGGAAACTATGGCTACACCTTC.

A remark on this clone: The junction departs from germline at one end; a sequencing error may be responsible. The chain is built from TRBV10-3 and TRBJ2-7, with TRBD1 matching 9 bases. This CDR3 contains 12 residues. Germline CDR1 ENHRY, CDR2 SYGVKD. The CDR3 DNA sequence: TGTGCCATCAGTGAGTCCGGGACAGGGACCAAGTTC. Translated, it gives CAISESGTGTKF.

The chain has TRBV28 and TRBJ2-7; D call uncertain. Per the germline V gene, CDR1 is MDHEN and CDR2 is SYDVKM. V lost 6 bases and J 3 bases, leaving 9 bases between the germline ends. The CDR3 loop spans 12 amino acids. The CDR3 DNA is TGTGCCAGCAGCGCCTCGTTCTACGAGCAGTACTTC. The encoded protein is CASSASFYEQYF.

The chain carries TRBV18 and TRBJ2-7; D gene uncertain. The CDR3 runs 13 residues. The V end was cut by 3 bases, the J end by 3 bases, with 9 bases between. Germline V gene sequence: CDR1 KGHSH, CDR2 LQKENI. This CDR3 is CASSPSDLYEQYF. CDR3 sequence (DNA): TGTGCCAGCTCACCTAGTGATCTCTACGAGCAGTACTTC.

The CDR3 DNA follows: TGTGCCATCAGTGAGTCCCCCCCTGGAAGTAGCGGGAGCGACACCGGGGAGCTGTTTTTT. Its protein is CAISESPPGSSGSDTGELFF. The chain has TRBV10-3 and TRBJ2-2; 9 bases are a match to TRBD2. V gave up 0 bases and J gave up 3 bases; unmatched junction bases: 14. This CDR3 spans 20 amino acids. Germline CDR1 is ENHRY and CDR2 is SYGVKD.

V usage is TRBV3-1 (or the pseudogene TRBV3-2) and J usage is TRBJ1-1; unclear D gene. Germline CDR1 and CDR2: LGHDT and YNNKEL (reference sequence). The CDR3 sequence is 14 residues long. V shed 3 bases and J shed 10 bases, with 18 bases lying between them. The DNA for the CDR3 is TGTGCCAGCAGCCAGACGGACCCCTCTTCTTCAGCTTTCTTT. Translating it yields CASSQTDPSSSAFF.

The chain uses TRBV7-8 and TRBJ2-7; 10 bases agree with TRBD1. The CDR3 sequence is 15 residues long. Germline V gene data show CDR1 as SGHVS and CDR2 as FQNEAQ. J lost 6 bases, V lost 7 bases, and 12 bases had no gene match. In DNA form, the CDR3 reads TGTGCCAGCATCAGGGGGACAGGGGTCTCCCTCGAGCAGTACTTC. Protein product: CASIRGTGVSLEQYF.

The chain carries TRBV18 and TRBJ1-1; 10 nucleotides line up with TRBD1. With 4 bases clipped from V and 3 bases from J, the junction kept 8 bases outside the gene matches. This CDR3 is built from 16 residues. Germline V gives CDR1 KGHSH, CDR2 LQKENI. In DNA form, the CDR3 reads TGTGCCAGCTCACGAGAGACAGGGGGCGTGTACACTGAAGCTTTCTTT. Translated: CASSRETGGVYTEAFF.

The chain has TRBV4-2 and TRBJ2-7; D gene ambiguous. V was trimmed by 0 bases and J by 3 bases, leaving 3 bases between them. This CDR3 is 12 amino acids long. CDR1 and CDR2 (germline): LGHNA, YNFKEQ. The CDR3, as DNA: TGTGCCAGCAGCCAAGAGGGCTACGAGCAGTACTTC. Residues: CASSQEGYEQYF.

The V call is TRBV4-3, the J call TRBJ1-4, with no clear D. Between the trimmed V and J ends, which lost 1 base and 0 bases, there was a span of 12 bases. The CDR3 loop spans 17 amino acids. CDR1 and CDR2 (germline): LGHNA, YSLEER. The CDR3 bases are TGCGCCAGCAGCCAAGGAGAAGAGTTTGCAACTAATGAAAAACTGTTTTTT. Protein: CASSQGEEFATNEKLFF.